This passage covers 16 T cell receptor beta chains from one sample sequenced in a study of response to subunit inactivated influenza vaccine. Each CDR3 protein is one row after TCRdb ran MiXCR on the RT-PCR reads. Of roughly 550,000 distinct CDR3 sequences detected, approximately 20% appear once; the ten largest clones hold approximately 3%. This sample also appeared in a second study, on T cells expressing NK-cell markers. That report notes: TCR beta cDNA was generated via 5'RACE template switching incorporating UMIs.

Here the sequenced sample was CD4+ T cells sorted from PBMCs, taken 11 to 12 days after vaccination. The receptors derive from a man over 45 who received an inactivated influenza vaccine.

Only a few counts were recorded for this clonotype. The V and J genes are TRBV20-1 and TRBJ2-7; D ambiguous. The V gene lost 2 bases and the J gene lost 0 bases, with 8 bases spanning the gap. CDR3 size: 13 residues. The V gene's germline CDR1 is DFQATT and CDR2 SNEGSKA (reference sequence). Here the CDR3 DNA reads TGCAGTGCTAGAAATCCGGCCTCCTACGAGCAGTACTTC. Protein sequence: CSARNPASYEQYF.

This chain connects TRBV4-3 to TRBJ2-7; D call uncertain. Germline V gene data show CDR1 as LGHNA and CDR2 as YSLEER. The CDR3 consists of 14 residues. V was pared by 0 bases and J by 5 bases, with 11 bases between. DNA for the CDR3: TGCGCCAGCAGCCAAGAGAGAAGGTCCCACGAGCAGTACTTC. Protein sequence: CASSQERRSHEQYF.

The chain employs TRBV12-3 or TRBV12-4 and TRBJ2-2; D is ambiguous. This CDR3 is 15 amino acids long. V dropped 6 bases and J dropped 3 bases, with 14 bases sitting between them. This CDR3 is CASSQLPPHTGELFF. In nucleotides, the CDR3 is TGTGCCAGCAGCCAGCTACCACCACACACCGGGGAGCTGTTTTTT.

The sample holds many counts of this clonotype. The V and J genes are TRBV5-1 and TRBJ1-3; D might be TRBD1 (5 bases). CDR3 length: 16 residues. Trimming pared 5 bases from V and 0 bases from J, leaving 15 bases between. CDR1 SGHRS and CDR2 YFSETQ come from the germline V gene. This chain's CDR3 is CASRYSLGGSGNTIYF. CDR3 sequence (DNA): TGCGCCAGCAGATATTCTCTCGGGGGCTCTGGAAACACCATATATTTT.

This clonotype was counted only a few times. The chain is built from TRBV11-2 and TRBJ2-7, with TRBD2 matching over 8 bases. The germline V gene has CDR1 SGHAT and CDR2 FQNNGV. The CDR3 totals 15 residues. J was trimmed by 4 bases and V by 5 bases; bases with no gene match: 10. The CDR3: CASSRLAGRAYEQYF. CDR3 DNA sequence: TGTGCCAGCAGCCGGTTAGCGGGGAGAGCGTACGAGCAGTACTTC.

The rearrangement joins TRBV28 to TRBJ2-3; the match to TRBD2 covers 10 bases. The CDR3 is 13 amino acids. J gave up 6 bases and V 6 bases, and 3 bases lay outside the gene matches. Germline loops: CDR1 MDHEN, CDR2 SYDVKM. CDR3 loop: CASRTSGSDTQYF. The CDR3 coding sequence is TGTGCCAGCAGGACTAGCGGGTCTGATACGCAGTATTTT.

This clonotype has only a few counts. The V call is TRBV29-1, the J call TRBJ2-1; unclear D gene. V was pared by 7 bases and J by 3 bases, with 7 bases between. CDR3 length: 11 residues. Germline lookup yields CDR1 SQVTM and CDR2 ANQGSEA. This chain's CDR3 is CSGVRYNEQFF. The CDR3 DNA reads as TGCAGCGGAGTACGCTACAATGAGCAGTTCTTC.

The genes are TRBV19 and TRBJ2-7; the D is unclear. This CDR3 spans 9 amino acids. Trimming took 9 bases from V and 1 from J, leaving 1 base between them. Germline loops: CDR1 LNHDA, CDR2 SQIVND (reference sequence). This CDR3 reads CARSYEQYF. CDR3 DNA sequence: TGTGCCAGATCCTACGAGCAGTACTTC.

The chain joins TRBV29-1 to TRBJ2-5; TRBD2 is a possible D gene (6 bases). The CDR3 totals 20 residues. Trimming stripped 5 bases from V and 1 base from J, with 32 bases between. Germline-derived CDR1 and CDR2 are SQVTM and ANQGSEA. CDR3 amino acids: CSVTPRPRERTYGPQETQYF. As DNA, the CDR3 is TGCAGCGTTACTCCGCGACCCCGGGAGCGTACGTACGGGCCCCAAGAGACCCAGTACTTC.

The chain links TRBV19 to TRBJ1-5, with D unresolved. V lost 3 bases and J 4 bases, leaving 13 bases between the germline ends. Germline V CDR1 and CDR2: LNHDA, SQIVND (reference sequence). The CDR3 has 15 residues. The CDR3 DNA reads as TGTGCCAGTAGTATGAGCCACCTACTGAATCAGCCCCAGCATTTT. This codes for CASSMSHLLNQPQHF. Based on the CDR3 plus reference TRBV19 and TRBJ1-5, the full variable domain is DGGITQSPKYLFRKEGQNVTLSCEQNLNHDAMYWYRQDPGQGLRLIYYSQIVNDFQKGDIAEGYSVSREKKESFPLTVTSAQKNPTAFYLCASSMSHLLNQPQHFGDGTRLSIL.

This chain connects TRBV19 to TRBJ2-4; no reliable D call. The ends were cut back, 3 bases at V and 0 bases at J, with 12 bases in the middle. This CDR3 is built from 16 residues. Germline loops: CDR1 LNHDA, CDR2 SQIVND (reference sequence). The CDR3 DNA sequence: TGTGCCAGTAGTATCTTCACGACCCTAGCCAAAAACATTCAGTACTTC. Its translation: CASSIFTTLAKNIQYF.

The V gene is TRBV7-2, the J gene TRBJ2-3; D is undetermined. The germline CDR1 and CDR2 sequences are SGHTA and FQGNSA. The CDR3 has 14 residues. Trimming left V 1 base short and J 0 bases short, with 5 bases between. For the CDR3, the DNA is TGTGCCAGCAGCTTAGTGTTTAGCACAGATACGCAGTATTTT. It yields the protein CASSLVFSTDTQYF.

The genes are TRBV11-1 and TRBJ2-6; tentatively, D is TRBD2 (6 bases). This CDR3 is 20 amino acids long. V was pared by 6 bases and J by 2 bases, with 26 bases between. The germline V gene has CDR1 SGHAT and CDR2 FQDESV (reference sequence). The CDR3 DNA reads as TGTGCCAGCAGTCCGCCGGGACTTCCTTCTCTGGCTCCTGGGGCCAACGTCCTGACTTTC. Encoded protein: CASSPPGLPSLAPGANVLTF.

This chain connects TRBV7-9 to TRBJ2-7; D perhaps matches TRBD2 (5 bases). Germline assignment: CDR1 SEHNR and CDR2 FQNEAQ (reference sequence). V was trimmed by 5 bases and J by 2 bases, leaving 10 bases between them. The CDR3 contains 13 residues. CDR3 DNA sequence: TGTGCCAGCAGCCGCATGGAGGCCTACGAGCAGTACTTC. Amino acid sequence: CASSRMEAYEQYF.

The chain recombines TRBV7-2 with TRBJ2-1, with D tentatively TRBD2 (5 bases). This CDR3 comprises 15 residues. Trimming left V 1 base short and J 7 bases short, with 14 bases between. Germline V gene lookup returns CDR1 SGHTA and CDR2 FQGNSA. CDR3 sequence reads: CASSLGGIAVNEQFF. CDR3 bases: TGTGCCAGCAGCTTAGGAGGGATTGCGGTGAATGAGCAGTTCTTC.

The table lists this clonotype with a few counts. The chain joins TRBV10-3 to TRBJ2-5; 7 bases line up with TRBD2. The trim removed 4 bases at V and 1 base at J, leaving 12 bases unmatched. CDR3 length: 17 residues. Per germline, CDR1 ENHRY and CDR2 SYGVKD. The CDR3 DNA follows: TGTGCCATCAGTGGGGGGGAACGGGAGGCTGTCCAAGAGACCCAGTACTTC. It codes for CAISGGEREAVQETQYF.